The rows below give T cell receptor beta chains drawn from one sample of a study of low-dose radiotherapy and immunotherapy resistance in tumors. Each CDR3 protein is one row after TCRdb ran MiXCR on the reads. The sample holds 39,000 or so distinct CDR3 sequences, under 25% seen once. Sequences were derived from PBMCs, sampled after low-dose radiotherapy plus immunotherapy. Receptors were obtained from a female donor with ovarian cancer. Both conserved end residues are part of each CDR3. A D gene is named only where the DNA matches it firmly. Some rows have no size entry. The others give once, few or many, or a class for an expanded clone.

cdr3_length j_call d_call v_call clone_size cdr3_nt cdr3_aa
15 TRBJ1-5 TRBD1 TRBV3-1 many TGTGCCAGCAGCCAAACTGACAGGGGGGATCAGCCCCAGCATTTT CASSQTDRGDQPQHF
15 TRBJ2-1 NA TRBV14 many TGTGCCAGCAGCCAAGTGTTACCCGCCTACAATGAGCAGTTCTTC CASSQVLPAYNEQFF
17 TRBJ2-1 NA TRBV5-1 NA TGCGCCAGCAGCTTGGCCGGCGCAGGGAGTGGTTACAATGAGCAGTTCTTC CASSLAGAGSGYNEQFF
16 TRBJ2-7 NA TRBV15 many TGTGCCACCAGCAGAGATAGGCCGGGCGGTTCCTACGAGCAGTACTTC CATSRDRPGGSYEQYF
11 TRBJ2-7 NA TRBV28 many TGTGCCAGCAGTTTGGACTACGAGCAGTACTTC CASSLDYEQYF
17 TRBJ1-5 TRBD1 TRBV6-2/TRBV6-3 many TGTGCCAGCAGAAGACAGGGGATCCCTTATAGCAATCAGCCCCAGCATTTT CASRRQGIPYSNQPQHF
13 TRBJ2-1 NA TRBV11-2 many TGTGCCAGCAGCCTGAGGGGGGGGGGTGAGCAGTTCTTC CASSLRGGGEQFF
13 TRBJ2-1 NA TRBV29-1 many TGCAGCGTTGATTCACGAGGATACAATGAGCAGTTCTTC CSVDSRGYNEQFF
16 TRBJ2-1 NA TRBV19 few TGTGCCAGTAGTATAGATACCGGGACTTGGAGGAATGAGCAGTTCTTC CASSIDTGTWRNEQFF
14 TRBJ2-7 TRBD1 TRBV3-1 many TGTGCCAGCAGCATGGACAGGGGAATTGGGGAGCAGTACTTC CASSMDRGIGEQYF
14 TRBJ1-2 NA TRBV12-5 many TGTGCTAGTGGTTTCTCTGTAGGCCCCTATGGCTACACCTTC CASGFSVGPYGYTF
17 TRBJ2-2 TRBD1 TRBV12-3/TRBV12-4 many TGTGCCAGCAGTCCAGACCCACAGGGGGCGCGCACCGGGGAGCTGTTTTTT CASSPDPQGARTGELFF
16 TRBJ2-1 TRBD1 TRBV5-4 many TGTGCCAGCAGCCAAAACGCGGGACAGGTCTACAATGAGCAGTTCTTC CASSQNAGQVYNEQFF
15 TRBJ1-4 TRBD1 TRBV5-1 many TGCGCCAGCAGCTTGGGGGGGACAGGGGACGAAAAACTGTTTTTT CASSLGGTGDEKLFF
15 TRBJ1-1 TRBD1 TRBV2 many TGTGCCAGCATCCTCGGGACAGGGCTTAACACTGAAGCTTTCTTT CASILGTGLNTEAFF
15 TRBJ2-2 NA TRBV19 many TGTGCCAGTAGTCCAAGAGGAAGAGGCACCGGGGAGCTGTTTTTT CASSPRGRGTGELFF
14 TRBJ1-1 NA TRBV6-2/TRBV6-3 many TGTGCCAGCAGTCCCGGCGGGTTTCGCGCTGAAGCTTTCTTT CASSPGGFRAEAFF
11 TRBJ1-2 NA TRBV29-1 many TGCAGCGTTGTGATCAACTATGGCTACACCTTC CSVVINYGYTF
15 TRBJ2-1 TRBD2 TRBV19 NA TGTGCCAGTACCCCGGGGGGTTACTCCTACAATGAGCAGTTCTTC CASTPGGYSYNEQFF
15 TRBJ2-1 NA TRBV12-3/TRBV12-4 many TGTGCCAGCAGGCACCGGGACTCATACTACAATGAGCAGTTCTTC CASRHRDSYYNEQFF
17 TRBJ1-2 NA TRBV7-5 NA NA CISVPAYQPSTGDGYTF
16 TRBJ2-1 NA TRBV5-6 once TGTGCCAGCAGCCCCCATCTGACGGACGGCTACAATGAGCAGTTCTTC CASSPHLTDGYNEQFF
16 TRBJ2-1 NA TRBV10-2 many TGCGCCAGCAGCCCTCGACAGGAGAGCTCCTACAATGAGCAGTTCTTC CASSPRQESSYNEQFF
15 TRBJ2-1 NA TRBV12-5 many TGTGCTAGTGGTTGGACACAGGGCACCTACAATGAGCAGTTCTTC CASGWTQGTYNEQFF
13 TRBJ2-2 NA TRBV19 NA TGTGCCAGTAGTATTGGGTTGGCCGGGGAGCTGTTTTTT CASSIGLAGELFF
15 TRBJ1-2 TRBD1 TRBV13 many TGTGCCAGCAGTCTGGAAACGACAGGGAGCTATGGCTACACCTTC CASSLETTGSYGYTF
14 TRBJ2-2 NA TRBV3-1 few TGTGCCAGCAGCCCCTTTCAAGGGGCCGGGGAGCTGTTTTTT CASSPFQGAGELFF
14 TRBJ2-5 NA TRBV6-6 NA TGTGCCACCAGGACACCCTCGTACCAAGAGACCCAGTACTTC CATRTPSYQETQYF
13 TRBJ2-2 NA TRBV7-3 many TGTGCCAGCAGCTCCGGCAACACCGGGGAGCTGTTTTTT CASSSGNTGELFF
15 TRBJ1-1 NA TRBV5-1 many TGCGCCAGCAGCTTGGGGGGTAGGGCTTTCACTGAAGCTTTCTTT CASSLGGRAFTEAFF
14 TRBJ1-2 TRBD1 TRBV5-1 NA TGCGCCAGCAGCTTGTCGGGACAGGGGGCTGGCTACACCTTC CASSLSGQGAGYTF
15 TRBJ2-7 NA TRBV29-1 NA TGCAGCGTCCTAGGAGGCGGGGATCTTCTCCACGAGCAGTACTTC CSVLGGGDLLHEQYF
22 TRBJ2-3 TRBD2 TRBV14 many TGTGCCAGCAGCCGCGGCCCCCGGGGAGGGTCGACTAGCGGGAGTATGACAGATACGCAGTATTTT CASSRGPRGGSTSGSMTDTQYF
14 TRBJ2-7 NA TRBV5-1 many TGCGCCAGCTCCCGTGGGGGCGAGGCGTACGAGCAGTACTTC CASSRGGEAYEQYF
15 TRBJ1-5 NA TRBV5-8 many TGTGCCAGCAGCTTGGAAGGCACTAGCAATCAGCCCCAGCATTTT CASSLEGTSNQPQHF
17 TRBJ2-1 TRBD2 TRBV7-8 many TGTGCCAGCAGCTCTAGCGGGCCTTCCCTCTCCTACAATGAGCAGTTCTTC CASSSSGPSLSYNEQFF
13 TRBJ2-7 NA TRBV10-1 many TGCGCCAGCAGTGAGTCGCCTAGCTACGAGCAGTACTTC CASSESPSYEQYF
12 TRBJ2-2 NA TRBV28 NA TGTGCCAGCAGCAGCGGCACCGGGGAGCTGTTTTTT CASSSGTGELFF
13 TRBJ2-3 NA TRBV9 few TGTGCCAGCAGCCCTGACCGCACAGATACGCAGTATTTT CASSPDRTDTQYF
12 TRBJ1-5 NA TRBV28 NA TGTGCCAGCAGTTCGGCCTGGCAGCCCCAGCATTTT CASSSAWQPQHF
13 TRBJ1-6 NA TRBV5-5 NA TGTGCCAGCAGCTTGACAGGAAATTCACCCCTCCACTTT CASSLTGNSPLHF
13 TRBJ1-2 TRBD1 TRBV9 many TGTGCCAGCCGCGGGACAGGAGGGCCAGGCTACACCTTC CASRGTGGPGYTF
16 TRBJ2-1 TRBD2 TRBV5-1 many TGCGCCAGCAGCTTGGTGTTAGCGGGGACCTACAATGAGCAGTTCTTC CASSLVLAGTYNEQFF
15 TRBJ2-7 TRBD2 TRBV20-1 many TGCAGTGCTCCCCGCGGGGGGGGGCGCTCCTACGAGCAGTACTTC CSAPRGGGRSYEQYF
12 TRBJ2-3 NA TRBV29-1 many TGCAGCGTTGAATCGGCGGCAGATACGCAGTATTTT CSVESAADTQYF
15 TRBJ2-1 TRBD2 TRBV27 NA TGTGCCAGCAGTCCCGGGACTAGCAGGAGGAATGAGCAGTCCTTC CASSPGTSRRNEQSF
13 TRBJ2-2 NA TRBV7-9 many TGTGCCAGCAGCTTAGTTCGGACCGGGGAGCTGTTTTTT CASSLVRTGELFF
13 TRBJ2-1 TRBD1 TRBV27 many TGTGCCAGCACCGGGGGACAGGGGAGCGAGCAGTTCTTC CASTGGQGSEQFF
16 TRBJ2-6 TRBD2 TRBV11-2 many TGTGCCAGCAGCTCCGGGGGGTCCTCTGGGGCCAACGTCCTGACTTTC CASSSGGSSGANVLTF
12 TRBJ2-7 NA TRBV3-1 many TGTGCCAGCAGCCAACTCTCCTACGAGCAGTACTTC CASSQLSYEQYF
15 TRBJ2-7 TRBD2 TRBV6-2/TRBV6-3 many TGTGCCAGCAGTTACGGTGCGCGGGGGGCCTACGAGCAGTACTTC CASSYGARGAYEQYF
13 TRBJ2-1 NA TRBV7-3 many TGTGCCAGCAGCTTAACTCGGTACAATGAGCAGTTCTTC CASSLTRYNEQFF
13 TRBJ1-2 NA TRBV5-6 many TGTGCCAGCAGCACCGGAACTTACTATGGCTACACCTTC CASSTGTYYGYTF
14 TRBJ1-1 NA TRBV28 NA TGTGCCAGCAGTTTCCCCACAGGGAACGCTGAAGCTTTCTTT CASSFPTGNAEAFF
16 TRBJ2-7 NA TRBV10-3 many TGTGCCATCAGTGATGTCCCGGCAGCTGGGCTTTCGCAGCAGTACTTC CAISDVPAAGLSQQYF
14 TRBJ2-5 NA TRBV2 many TGTGCCAGCAGTGACGGTGCTCTCCAAGAGACCCAGTACTTC CASSDGALQETQYF